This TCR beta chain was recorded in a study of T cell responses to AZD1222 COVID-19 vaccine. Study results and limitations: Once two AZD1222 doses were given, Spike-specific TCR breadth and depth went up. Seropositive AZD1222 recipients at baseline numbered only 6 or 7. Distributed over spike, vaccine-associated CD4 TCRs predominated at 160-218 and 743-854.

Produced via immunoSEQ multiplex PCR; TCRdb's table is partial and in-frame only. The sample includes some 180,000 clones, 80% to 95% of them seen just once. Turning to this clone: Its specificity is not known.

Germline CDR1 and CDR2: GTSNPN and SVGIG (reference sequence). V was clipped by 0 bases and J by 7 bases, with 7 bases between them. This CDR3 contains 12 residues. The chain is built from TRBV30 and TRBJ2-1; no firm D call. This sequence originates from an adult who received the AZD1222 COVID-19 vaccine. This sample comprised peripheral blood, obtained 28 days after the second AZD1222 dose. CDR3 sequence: CAWSVWANEQFF. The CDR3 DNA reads TGTGCCTGGAGTGTTTGGGCTAATGAGCAGTTCTTC.